The clone carrying this T cell receptor beta chain was picked up a small number of times. No antigen is known for it. Original data processing: CDR3 was compared across clinicopathological groups, and the resulting differences were used to build a distant-metastasis classifier for papillary thyroid cancer. TCRdb re-called the PCR reads through MiXCR. V and J calls and clone size were set by TCRdb, not the authors. The sample lists 25,000 to 30,000 clones; around 4% were seen once. This sample is part of a study of metastatic and nonmetastatic thyroid tumors. In the study overall: Malignant thyroid and benign thyroid patients provided blood and tumor or nodule tissue whose repertoires were compared.

None of the patients had undergone any treatment ahead of thyroid surgery. Germline V CDR1 and CDR2: MNHGY, SVAAGI. Trimming cost V 6 bases and J 4 bases; bases outside gene matches: 7. This CDR3 contains 15 residues. The study, taken as a whole, reports: Significantly greater TCR beta diversity was reportedly found in malignant thyroid tumors than in benign nodules (in blood and tumor).

Sequencing input: blood. The chain links TRBV6-9 to TRBJ2-3; TRBD2 matches at 10 bases. The source of this sequence is a male donor with papillary thyroid cancer or a benign thyroid nodule (not recorded which). Some clones in this sample may be carry-over from other donors' samples. The CDR3 spells CASSYELAGADTQYF. As DNA, the CDR3 is TGTGCCAGCAGCTACGAGCTAGCGGGAGCAGATACGCAGTATTTT.